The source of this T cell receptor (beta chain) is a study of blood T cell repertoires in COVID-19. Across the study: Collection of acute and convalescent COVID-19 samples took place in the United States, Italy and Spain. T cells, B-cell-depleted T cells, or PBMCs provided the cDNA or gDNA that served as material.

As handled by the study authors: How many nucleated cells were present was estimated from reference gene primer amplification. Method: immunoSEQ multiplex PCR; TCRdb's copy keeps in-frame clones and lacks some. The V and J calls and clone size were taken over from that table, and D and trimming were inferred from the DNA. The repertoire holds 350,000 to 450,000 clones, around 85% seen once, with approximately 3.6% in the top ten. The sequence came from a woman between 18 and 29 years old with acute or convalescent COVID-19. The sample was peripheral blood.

The chain's CDR3 is CASSISGGMGYEQYF. In nucleotides, the CDR3 is TGTGCCAGTAGTATAAGCGGGGGAATGGGCTACGAGCAGTACTTC. The V and J genes are TRBV19 and TRBJ2-7; TRBD2 aligns across 8 bases. Germline assignment: CDR1 LNHDA and CDR2 SQIVND (reference sequence). CDR3 size: 15 residues. The V segment lost 2 bases and the J segment 3 bases; nucleotides outside the gene matches: 6.